These 32 T cell receptor beta chains share one sample of origin, sequenced in a study of cytomegalovirus exposure and HLA in healthy donors. The PCR employed 60 Vbeta primers together with 13 Jbeta primers. TCRdb's copy holds only in-frame clones and misses some; the assay was immunoSEQ multiplex PCR. The table lists over 150,000 clones, 80% to 85% of them singletons. Material: PBMCs. Receptor source: a human donor in good health.

This chain connects TRBV5-6 to TRBJ1-2, with D hard to call. Trimming took 1 base from V and 4 from J, leaving 20 bases between them. Germline CDR1 and CDR2: SGHDT and YYEEEE. This CDR3 region has 17 residues. CDR3 sequence (DNA): TGTGCCAGCAGCTTGTATACAGCCGCACCATCATCCTATGGCTACACCTTC. It specifies CASSLYTAAPSSYGYTF.

The rearrangement links TRBV7-2 to TRBJ1-6; 7 bases agree with TRBD1. The CDR3 extends over 17 amino acids. From germline, CDR1 is SGHTA and CDR2 FQGNSA. The junction had 6 bases not matched to a gene; V was cut back by 0 bases and J by 4 bases. The CDR3 spells CASSLAQGHYYNSPLHF. The DNA of the CDR3 is TGTGCCAGCAGCTTAGCACAGGGGCACTATTATAATTCACCCCTCCACTTT. Based on the CDR3 plus reference TRBV7-2 and TRBJ1-6, the full variable domain is GAGVSQSPSNKVTEKGKDVELRCDPISGHTALYWYRQSLGQGLEFLIYFQGNSAPDKSGLPSDRFSAERTGGSVSTLTIQRTQQEDSAVYLCASSLAQGHYYNSPLHFGNGTRLTVT.

This rearrangement joins TRBV5-1 to TRBJ1-1; no firm D call. CDR3 length equals 15 residues. From germline, CDR1 is SGHRS and CDR2 YFSETQ. V was clipped by 0 bases and J by 1 base, with 10 bases between them. The CDR3, as DNA: TGCGCCAGCAGCTTGGGAGGAGGCAGGAACACTGAAGCTTTCTTT. It is translated as CASSLGGGRNTEAFF.

J is TRBJ2-1 and V is TRBV5-6, with D unclear. This CDR3 comprises 14 residues. V was shortened by 1 base and J by 4 bases, with 9 bases between the two germline ends. Germline V gene sequence: CDR1 SGHDT, CDR2 YYEEEE. CDR3 amino acids: CASSLFGPYNEQFF. The CDR3 nucleotides are TGTGCCAGCAGCTTGTTTGGCCCTTACAATGAGCAGTTCTTC.

The chain links TRBV7-8 to TRBJ2-3; a weak D match, TRBD2 (6 bases). Germline V lookup: CDR1 SGHVS, CDR2 FQNEAQ. V was shortened by 8 bases and J by 10 bases, with 22 bases between the two germline ends. This CDR3 is 14 amino acids long. In DNA form, the CDR3 reads TGTGCCAGCGGTCCGTCTAGCGAGTCGGGTTCGCAGTATTTT. This codes for CASGPSSESGSQYF.

The V and J genes are TRBV14 and TRBJ1-6, with D possibly being TRBD1 (6 bases). This CDR3 is built from 17 residues. V was pared by 0 bases and J by 7 bases, with 16 bases between. Germline assignment: CDR1 SGHDN and CDR2 FVKESK. The CDR3 region has the DNA TGTGCCAGCAGCCAAGAGATACAGGGTGGGTGGAATTCACCCCTCCACTTT. Translated, it gives CASSQEIQGGWNSPLHF.

The V call is TRBV29-1, the J call TRBJ2-6, with 11 bases fitting TRBD2. Germline V gene sequence: CDR1 SQVTM, CDR2 ANQGSEA. Trimming took 4 bases from V and 2 from J; bases not matched to a gene: 7. CDR3 length equals 17 residues. CDR3 amino acids: CSVVLAGESPGANVLTF. For the CDR3, the DNA is TGCAGCGTTGTACTAGCGGGAGAATCCCCTGGGGCCAACGTCCTGACTTTC.

CDR3 loop: CASSPLQGSYNEQFF. As DNA, the CDR3 is TGCGCCAGCAGCCCTCTCCAGGGGTCCTACAATGAGCAGTTCTTC. The chain couples TRBV5-1 to TRBJ2-1, with TRBD1 as a possible D gene (6 bases). The CDR3 is 15 residues long. V shed 4 bases and J shed 1 base, with 12 bases lying between them. CDR1 is SGHRS and CDR2 is YFSETQ in the germline V gene.

The gene calls are TRBV5-5 and TRBJ2-7; 9 positions match TRBD1. The ends lost 3 bases at V and 7 bases at J; junction bases unmatched: 11. The germline gives CDR1 SGHKS, CDR2 YYEKEE (reference sequence). The CDR3 runs 15 residues. The CDR3 loop is CASSSKQGASDEQYF. The DNA of the CDR3 is TGTGCCAGCAGCTCTAAACAGGGGGCTTCGGATGAGCAGTACTTC. Full variable domain (remainder filled in from reference TRBV5-5 and TRBJ2-7): DAGVTQSPTHLIKTRGQQVTLRCSPISGHKSVSWYQQVLGQGPQFIFQYYEKEERGRGNFPDRFSARQFPNYSSELNVNALLLGDSALYLCASSSKQGASDEQYFGPGTRLTVT.

The V and J genes are TRBV6-5 and TRBJ1-1, with D perhaps TRBD1 (6 bases). From germline, CDR1 is MNHEY and CDR2 SVGAGI. The CDR3 is 14 residues long. V was cut by 6 bases and J by 1 base, with 12 bases left in between. The CDR3 is CASRQGRGNTEAFF. CDR3 sequence (DNA): TGTGCCAGCAGACAGGGTCGGGGGAACACTGAAGCTTTCTTT.

Only a few counts were recorded for this clone. The rearrangement uses TRBV7-9 and TRBJ1-1; D is ambiguous. Germline CDR1 is SEHNR and CDR2 is FQNEAQ (reference sequence). V lost 9 bases to trimming and J lost 0 bases, with 8 bases between them. The CDR3 totals 12 residues. CDR3 region: CASSTMNTEAFF. CDR3 nucleotide sequence: TGTGCCAGTAGTACTATGAACACTGAAGCTTTCTTT.

V is TRBV13 and J is TRBJ2-1; 9 bases agree with TRBD2. The CDR3 covers 16 residues. CDR1 is PRHDT, CDR2 FYEKMQ, per germline (reference sequence). V gave up 1 base and J gave up 9 bases; unmatched junction bases: 10. CDR3 DNA: TGTGCCAGCAGCTTAGCGGCTAGCGGGGACCCTCCTGAGCAGTTCTTC. This sequence encodes CASSLAASGDPPEQFF.

The J gene is TRBJ1-4, the V gene TRBV27, with D tentatively TRBD1 (6 bases). The germline V and J ends were trimmed by 8 bases and 8 bases, with 9 bases remaining between them. The CDR3 is 11 amino acids. CDR1 MNHEY and CDR2 SMNVEV come from the germline V gene (reference sequence). CDR3 in DNA: TGTGCCAGCCGAGGGGGAGAAAAACTGTTTTTT. Its translation: CASRGGEKLFF.

The chain recombines TRBV11-2 with TRBJ2-1; D unresolved. The V end lost 5 bases, the J end lost 7 bases, and 18 bases lay between the germline ends. This CDR3 contains 15 residues. Germline loops: CDR1 SGHAT, CDR2 FQNNGV. The CDR3 DNA is TGTGCCAGCAGCCACATAACGGGTAATAAGAATGAGCAGTTCTTC. Its translation is CASSHITGNKNEQFF.

The chain joins TRBV7-2 to TRBJ2-3; 8 bases line up with TRBD1. The CDR3 covers 16 residues. The V and J ends lost 2 bases and 2 bases, in that order; junction bases with no gene match: 6. Germline CDR1 SGHTA, CDR2 FQGNSA. In DNA form, the CDR3 reads TGTGCCAGCAGCTTATTGGGGACAGGCCCCACAGATACGCAGTATTTT. Its protein is CASSLLGTGPTDTQYF.

The rearrangement links TRBV5-1 to TRBJ2-2; D is perhaps TRBD2 (6 bases). The germline V and J ends were trimmed by 4 bases and 1 base, with 14 bases remaining between them. Germline CDR1 reads SGHRS; CDR2 reads YFSETQ. The CDR3 totals 16 residues. This CDR3 is CASSPHGGLNTGELFF. The CDR3 DNA sequence: TGCGCCAGCAGCCCCCACGGGGGACTGAACACCGGGGAGCTGTTTTTT.

The V and J genes are TRBV27 and TRBJ2-2, with TRBD2 matching 11 bases. CDR3 length: 16 residues. Trimming removed 4 bases from V and 6 bases from J; junction bases left unmatched: 7. The V gene's germline CDR1 is MNHEY and CDR2 SMNVEV (reference sequence). The CDR3, as DNA: TGTGCCAGCAGTTGGGATAGCGGGGGGGCCTCCGGGGAGCTGTTTTTT. Translated, it gives CASSWDSGGASGELFF.

This sequence joins TRBV11-2 and TRBJ2-3; 9 positions match TRBD1. CDR1 and CDR2 (germline): SGHAT, FQNNGV. The ends lost 1 base at V and 7 bases at J; junction bases unmatched: 12. The CDR3 consists of 17 residues. The CDR3 DNA is TGTGCCAGCAGCTTAGTATTTGGACAGGGGCATGCTAATACGCAGTATTTT. Translating it yields CASSLVFGQGHANTQYF.

This sequence joins TRBV5-1 and TRBJ2-2; 8 bases are shared with TRBD1. V lost 0 bases and J lost 7; bases outside the gene matches: 8. Germline CDR1 is SGHRS and CDR2 is YFSETQ. This CDR3 region has 16 residues. DNA for the CDR3: TGCGCCAGCAGCTTGGGGGACAGGAGGAAAAGCGGGGAGCTGTTTTTT. Translating it yields CASSLGDRRKSGELFF.

The chain carries TRBV19 and TRBJ1-2; TRBD1 agrees at 11 bases. Germline lookup yields CDR1 LNHDA and CDR2 SQIVND (reference sequence). The CDR3 is made up of 15 amino acids. V gave up 7 bases and J gave up 3 bases; unmatched junction bases: 7. CDR3 in amino acids: CASNPDRGLDYGYTF. CDR3 coding DNA: TGTGCCAGTAATCCGGACAGGGGGCTTGACTATGGCTACACCTTC.

The chain joins TRBV5-1 to TRBJ1-1; TRBD1 might be the D (5 bases). Trimming took off 0 bases at V and 10 bases at J, with 16 bases between the two ends. Germline assignment: CDR1 SGHRS and CDR2 YFSETQ. The CDR3 is 14 amino acids. CDR3: CASSLESGHLGAFF. The DNA for the CDR3 is TGCGCCAGCAGCTTGGAGAGTGGACACCTTGGAGCTTTCTTT.

J is TRBJ2-2 and V is TRBV10-3, with 8 positions matching TRBD2. The CDR3 runs to 14 residues. Germline trimming cut 2 bases from V and 7 bases from J; bases unmatched to any gene: 3. The germline CDR1 and CDR2 sequences are ENHRY and SYGVKD. The CDR3 spells CAISEEAGGGELFF. The CDR3 bases are TGTGCCATCAGTGAGGAGGCGGGAGGCGGGGAGCTGTTTTTT.

This chain joins TRBV5-1 and TRBJ1-2; TRBD1 agrees at 10 bases. V lost 0 bases, J lost 8 bases, and 7 bases stayed unmatched. CDR3 size: 15 residues. Germline CDR1 and CDR2: SGHRS and YFSETQ. In nucleotides, the CDR3 is TGCGCCAGCAGCTTGGGGACAGGGGGTTCTTGGGGCTACACCTTC. It specifies CASSLGTGGSWGYTF. The full variable domain, in which reference TRBV5-1 and TRBJ1-2 provide the parts outside the CDR3, is KAGVTQTPRYLIKTRGQQVTLSCSPISGHRSVSWYQQTPGQGLQFLFEYFSETQRNKGNFPGRFSGRQFSNSRSEMNVSTLELGDSALYLCASSLGTGGSWGYTFGSGTRLTVV.

This chain connects TRBV6-1 to TRBJ1-4; D not certain. The V gene lost 3 bases and the J gene lost 3 bases, with 11 bases spanning the gap. The length of the CDR3 is 15 residues. From germline, CDR1 is MNHNS and CDR2 SASEGT. CDR3 region: CASSDFGEPNEKLFF. The DNA of the CDR3 is TGTGCCAGCAGTGACTTTGGGGAGCCTAATGAAAAACTGTTTTTT.

V usage is TRBV7-2 and J usage is TRBJ2-1; D perhaps matches TRBD2 (6 bases). The V gene's germline CDR1 is SGHTA and CDR2 FQGNSA. The CDR3 sequence is 13 residues long. Trimming took off 4 bases at V and 3 bases at J, with 7 bases between the two ends. The CDR3 DNA follows: TGTGCCAGCAGCTATAGCGGCTACAATGAGCAGTTCTTC. It translates to CASSYSGYNEQFF.

V and J are TRBV28 and TRBJ2-3; D gene uncertain. The CDR3 runs to 14 residues. V lost 4 bases and J lost 2, with 10 bases in between. Germline loops: CDR1 MDHEN, CDR2 SYDVKM. For the CDR3, the DNA is TGTGCCAGCAGTTATAACTCCATCACAGATACGCAGTATTTT. Protein product: CASSYNSITDTQYF.

This chain uses TRBV5-6 with TRBJ2-5; no reliable D call. Germline V gives CDR1 SGHDT, CDR2 YYEEEE. The CDR3 totals 15 residues. Trimming stripped 0 bases from V and 1 base from J, with 10 bases between. CDR3 bases: TGTGCCAGCAGCTTGGGGGCGACCGTCCAAGAGACCCAGTACTTC. Its protein is CASSLGATVQETQYF.

The CDR3 reads CASSQYGGSYNEQFF. CDR3 nucleotide sequence: TGCGCCAGCAGCCAATACGGGGGCTCCTACAATGAGCAGTTCTTC. J is TRBJ2-1 and V is TRBV4-3; the D gene is possibly TRBD2 (6 bases). Between the trimmed V and J ends, which lost 2 bases and 0 bases, there was a span of 8 bases. The CDR3 is 15 amino acids. CDR1 and CDR2 from the germline V gene are LGHNA and YSLEER.

The V and J genes are TRBV27 and TRBJ2-2, with TRBD2 identical over 8 bases. The CDR3 runs 15 residues. Unmatched junction bases numbered 2, after V lost 1 base and J lost 4 bases. Germline V gives CDR1 MNHEY, CDR2 SMNVEV (reference sequence). The CDR3 DNA reads as TGTGCCAGCAGTTTATGGGCGGGGGGCACCGGGGAGCTGTTTTTT. This codes for CASSLWAGGTGELFF.

The rearrangement joins TRBV7-8 to TRBJ1-3; D not resolved. Germline CDR1 reads SGHVS; CDR2 reads FQNEAQ. With 2 bases removed from V and 4 bases from J, the gap between germline ends came to 9 bases. CDR3 size: 14 residues. CDR3 sequence: CASSLNQVGNTIYF. The CDR3 DNA sequence: TGTGCCAGCAGCTTAAATCAGGTCGGAAACACCATATATTTT.

The chain uses TRBV2 and TRBJ2-7; TRBD2 aligns across 14 bases. The germline V gene has CDR1 SNHLY and CDR2 FYNNEI. The CDR3 is made up of 16 amino acids. V was pared by 4 bases and J by 4 bases, with 6 bases of the junction left unmatched. Here the CDR3 reads CASSVGLAGGSYEQYF. The CDR3 nucleotides are TGTGCCAGCAGTGTCGGACTAGCGGGGGGTTCTTACGAGCAGTACTTC.

This sequence joins TRBV6-4 and TRBJ1-6; D might be TRBD1 (6 bases). Between the trimmed V and J ends, which lost 4 bases and 10 bases, there was a span of 17 bases. The CDR3 totals 15 residues. Germline V gene sequence: CDR1 MRHNA, CDR2 SNTAGT. Here the CDR3 DNA reads TGTGCCAGCAGTGCGGGATTGCAGGGGAACTCACCCCTCCACTTT. The encoded protein is CASSAGLQGNSPLHF.